Listed here are 13 T cell receptor beta chains from one sample, sequenced in a study of blood T cell repertoires in COVID-19. Libraries were prepared by immunoSEQ multiplex PCR; TCRdb keeps only in-frame clonotypes and omits some of them. The profile covers around 72,000 clones, with roughly 87% appearing a single time and approximately 31% taken by the ten largest. Sequencing was carried out using peripheral blood. The receptor set was obtained from a man in his fifties or sixties with acute or convalescent COVID-19.

This chain connects TRBV24-1 to TRBJ2-7; 9 bases are shared with TRBD1. V gave up 4 bases and J gave up 3 bases; unmatched junction bases: 6. This CDR3 is built from 15 residues. Looked up from germline, CDR1 is KGHDR and CDR2 is SFDVKD. The CDR3 sequence: CATSDPPGQGYEQYF. CDR3 in DNA: TGTGCCACCAGTGACCCGCCGGGACAGGGCTACGAGCAGTACTTC.

V and J are TRBV10-1 and TRBJ2-3; weak D call: TRBD2 (5 bases). V was pared by 3 bases and J by 10 bases, with 20 bases between. The CDR3 spans 15 residues. In germline, CDR1 is WNHNN, CDR2 SYGVQD (reference sequence). CDR3 region: CASSDFVQAEGSQYF. Written as DNA, the CDR3 is TGCGCCAGCAGTGACTTTGTTCAGGCCGAGGGATCGCAGTATTTT.

This chain joins TRBV6-6 and TRBJ1-1; D gene uncertain. The ends were cut back, 6 bases at V and 1 base at J, with 9 bases in the middle. This CDR3 region has 13 residues. Germline-derived CDR1 and CDR2 are MNHNY and SVGAGI (reference sequence). This chain's CDR3 is CASSGVRNTEAFF. In DNA form, the CDR3 reads TGTGCCAGCAGCGGTGTGAGGAACACTGAAGCTTTCTTT.

V gene TRBV11-3 combines with J gene TRBJ2-5; no clear D gene. V lost 0 bases and J lost 7, with 12 bases in between. This CDR3 has 14 amino acids. Per the germline V gene, CDR1 is SGHNT and CDR2 is YENEEA. CDR3 sequence reads: CASSLDSISVTQYF. The DNA of the CDR3 is TGTGCCAGCAGCTTAGATTCGATTTCGGTGACCCAGTACTTC.

The J gene is TRBJ2-5, the V gene TRBV11-2; 9 bases agree with TRBD1. Germline CDR1 SGHAT, CDR2 FQNNGV. The CDR3 is 16 amino acids. V lost 1 base to trimming and J lost 5 bases; unmatched junction nucleotides: 8. CDR3 residues: CASSLVGDREGETQYF. The CDR3 DNA is TGTGCCAGCAGCTTAGTCGGGGACAGGGAGGGGGAGACCCAGTACTTC.

The chain carries TRBV7-9 and TRBJ1-6, with 10 bases identical to TRBD1. There are 13 residues in the CDR3. Losses at the gene ends were 5 bases for V and 12 bases for J; bases not matched to a gene: 4. Germline lookup yields CDR1 SEHNR and CDR2 FQNEAQ (reference sequence). CDR3 sequence (DNA): TGTGCCAGCAGCCTCAGGACAGGGGGACCCCTCCACTTT. Residues: CASSLRTGGPLHF.

The sample holds one count of this clone. The chain has TRBV7-8 and TRBJ2-5, with a tentative D call TRBD2 (6 bases). The CDR3 sequence is 17 residues long. CDR1 is SGHVS and CDR2 is FQNEAQ in the germline V gene. Between the trimmed V and J ends, which lost 1 base and 5 bases, there was a span of 20 bases. Here the CDR3 reads CASSLDFRRDGGETQYF. The CDR3 nucleotides are TGTGCCAGCAGCTTAGATTTCAGGCGGGATGGGGGTGAGACCCAGTACTTC.

The V gene is TRBV5-5, the J gene TRBJ2-7; 11 nucleotides match TRBD1. Germline V lookup: CDR1 SGHKS, CDR2 YYEKEE (reference sequence). CDR3 length equals 16 residues. J gave up 2 bases and V 0 bases, and 4 bases lay outside the gene matches. The CDR3, as DNA: TGTGCCAGCAGCTTGGGGCCGGGACAGGGGGCCTACGAGCAGTACTTC. Translating gives CASSLGPGQGAYEQYF.

Only a few counts were recorded for this clone. The chain links TRBV5-1 to TRBJ1-1, with TRBD1 identical over 7 bases. Germline lookup yields CDR1 SGHRS and CDR2 YFSETQ. Germline trimming cut 0 bases from V and 0 bases from J; bases unmatched to any gene: 2. The CDR3 is made up of 15 amino acids. The CDR3 DNA reads TGCGCCAGCAGCTTGGGGGACAGCTTGAACACTGAAGCTTTCTTT. This sequence encodes CASSLGDSLNTEAFF.

The CDR3 spells CASSYSTGFTGELFF. The CDR3 DNA reads as TGTGCCAGCAGTTACTCGACAGGGTTTACCGGGGAGCTGTTTTTT. The chain employs TRBV6-5 and TRBJ2-2; TRBD1 matches 7 bases. From germline, CDR1 is MNHEY and CDR2 SVGAGI. The CDR3 loop spans 15 amino acids. With 0 bases clipped from V and 5 bases from J, the junction kept 3 bases outside the gene matches.

This sequence joins TRBV9 and TRBJ2-7; 9 nucleotides match TRBD1. The CDR3 sequence is 14 residues long. V shed 2 bases and J 2 bases; nucleotides not matched to a gene: 2. Germline-derived CDR1 and CDR2 are SGDLS and YYNGEE. The CDR3 is CASSVGQGPYEQYF. CDR3 bases: TGTGCCAGCAGCGTGGGACAGGGTCCCTACGAGCAGTACTTC.

V is TRBV19 and J is TRBJ1-6; D is possibly TRBD1 (6 bases). The germline V gene encodes CDR1 LNHDA and CDR2 SQIVND (reference sequence). The CDR3 loop spans 13 amino acids. V was pared by 4 bases and J by 13 bases, with 14 bases between. CDR3: CASSTPARGPLHF. The CDR3, as DNA: TGTGCCAGTAGTACCCCGGCCAGGGGTCCCCTCCACTTT.

The chain carries TRBV24-1 and TRBJ2-1; D is possibly TRBD2 (5 bases). The V and J ends lost 1 base and 6 bases respectively, with 9 bases between them. Germline V CDR1 and CDR2: KGHDR, SFDVKD. The CDR3 is 14 amino acids. The CDR3 here is CATSDFGEINEQFF. The CDR3 DNA follows: TGTGCCACCAGTGATTTTGGGGAGATCAATGAGCAGTTCTTC.